This T cell receptor beta chain was found in a study of T cell responses to AZD1222 COVID-19 vaccine. Across the study: Pooled in the analysis were second doses at about 4 or about 12 weeks. Study-wide points: Spike-specific TCR breadth and depth grew following two AZD1222 doses. All repertoire sampling was performed exclusively after the peak T cell response. Clonal diversity was possibly underestimated; the donors were predominantly white British and more often female.

This clone was detected only a few times. The target antigen is unknown. Clones were read by immunoSEQ multiplex PCR, and TCRdb kept only the in-frame ones, dropping some. The data contain around 120,000 clones, about 90% of them seen just once; the ten biggest clones take up 11% to 15%. V was trimmed by 5 bases and J by 2 bases, leaving 18 bases between them. This CDR3 is 15 amino acids long. Germline CDR1 is SQVTM and CDR2 is ANQGSEA. V usage is TRBV29-1 and J usage is TRBJ1-2; TRBD1 is a possible D gene (5 bases). This clonotype was obtained from an adult in good health. This specimen was peripheral blood, taken on day 0 of AZD1222 vaccination. CDR3 loop: CSVPPSEGFNYGYTF. DNA of the CDR3: TGCAGCGTTCCACCCTCGGAGGGGTTCAACTATGGCTACACCTTC.